In its sample, the clone carrying this T cell receptor (beta chain) was seen once. The antigen is not known. The data derive from a study of blood T cells in healthy people across ages. General observations from the study: Diversity figures based on one million T cells were deemed too low. Measured against age, TCR beta diversity per million T cells decreased in a roughly linear manner. Unknown CMV status may confound age-related changes in expanded clones.

This CDR3 is built from 17 residues. V was cut by 3 bases and J by 11 bases, with 28 bases left in between. CDR1 is SGHVS, CDR2 FQNEAQ, per germline. Then a second PCR, running roughly 6 to 12 cycles, was carried out with a sample-barcoded 5' primer and a J-beta primer mix. Each CDR3 protein is one row after TCRdb ran MiXCR on the 5' RACE reads. The data contain 1.5 million to 1.8 million distinct CDR3 sequences, about 42% of them singletons. The V and J genes are TRBV7-8 and TRBJ2-5; D might be TRBD2 (6 bases). The sequenced sample consisted of blood. The sequence was obtained from a young woman in good health. The DNA for the CDR3 is TGTGCCAGCAGCTTGCCTGAGAGTAGCGGTCTAAGGAATGAGCAGTACTTC. It specifies CASSLPESSGLRNEQYF.